The 31 T cell receptor beta chains in this list originate from one sample, sequenced in a study of lymphopenia after photon versus proton radiotherapy. Profiled with immunoSEQ multiplex PCR; TCRdb holds only in-frame clones, not every one. The repertoire holds more than 25,000 clones, with about nine tenths as singletons. This specimen was peripheral blood, taken from a patient treated with photon-based radiotherapy. The receptors originated from a woman between 45 and 65 years old with pancreatic cancer.

Comment on this clone: The CDR3 end shows no conserved phenylalanine or tryptophan, and so a read error is likely. CDR3 bases: TGCGCCAGCAGCCACCAATCCACAGAGTCACCTGAAGCTTTCCTT. Protein product: CASSHQSTESPEAFL. V gene TRBV4-3 combines with J gene TRBJ1-1; no clear D. Germline-derived CDR1 and CDR2 are LGHNA and YSLEER. V was pared by 3 bases and J by 6 bases, with 17 bases between. This CDR3 has 15 residues.

The chain combines TRBV6-1 with TRBJ2-1, with D uncertain. This CDR3 is 9 amino acids long. Trimming left V 2 bases short and J 15 bases short, with 5 bases between. From germline, CDR1 is MNHNS and CDR2 SASEGT. The CDR3 sequence: CASSETRFF. CDR3 DNA sequence: TGTGCCAGCAGTGAAACTCGGTTCTTC.

The rearrangement uses TRBV6-5 and TRBJ2-3, with a weak D call TRBD1 (7 bases). This CDR3 contains 16 residues. V was shortened by 4 bases and J by 3 bases, with 17 bases between the two germline ends. Germline lookup yields CDR1 MNHEY and CDR2 SVGAGI. This CDR3 is CASSSWRAGGTDTQYF. The CDR3 DNA reads TGTGCCAGCAGTTCGTGGAGGGCAGGGGGGACAGATACGCAGTATTTT.

The chain is built from TRBV7-2 and TRBJ2-5; a weak D match, TRBD1 (6 bases). Germline CDR1 and CDR2: SGHTA and FQGNSA. CDR3 length equals 15 residues. V was shortened by 5 bases and J by 2 bases, with 15 bases between the two germline ends. This chain's CDR3 is CASSPTGTPQETQYF. The CDR3 DNA reads as TGTGCCAGCAGCCCTACCGGGACACCACAAGAGACCCAGTACTTC.

The sample holds a few counts of this clone. The chain joins TRBV9 to TRBJ2-2; 12 bases are shared with TRBD2. CDR1 and CDR2 (germline): SGDLS, YYNGEE. Trimming took 6 bases from V and 2 from J; bases not matched to a gene: 5. CDR3 length equals 16 residues. The CDR3 DNA follows: TGTGCCAGCACGCTACTAGCGGGAGGCAACACCGGGGAGCTGTTTTTT. Protein sequence: CASTLLAGGNTGELFF.

The gene calls are TRBV7-2 and TRBJ1-4, with a tentative D call TRBD1 (6 bases). Trimming left V 5 bases short and J 5 bases short, with 9 bases between. This CDR3 has 13 amino acids. Germline values: CDR1 SGHTA, CDR2 FQGNSA. The CDR3 DNA reads TGTGCCAGCAGCCCCGGACAGAATGAAAAACTGTTTTTT. Translated, it gives CASSPGQNEKLFF. Together with reference TRBV7-2 and TRBJ1-4, the CDR3 gives the full variable domain: GAGVSQSPSNKVTEKGKDVELRCDPISGHTALYWYRQSLGQGLEFLIYFQGNSAPDKSGLPSDRFSAERTGGSVSTLTIQRTQQEDSAVYLCASSPGQNEKLFFGSGTQLSVL.

The chain joins TRBV11-3 to TRBJ2-2; D may be TRBD1 or TRBD2 (6 bases each). The CDR3 is made up of 13 amino acids. Trimming left V 5 bases short and J 5 bases short, with 9 bases between. CDR1 and CDR2 (germline): SGHNT, YENEEA. The CDR3 sequence is CASSTGATGELFF. CDR3 nucleotide sequence: TGTGCCAGCAGCACGGGGGCGACCGGGGAGCTGTTTTTT.

The rearrangement joins TRBV7-2 to TRBJ2-1; no definite D call. Germline V CDR1 and CDR2: SGHTA, FQGNSA. Trimming removed 2 bases from V and 8 bases from J, with 7 bases in between. This CDR3 spans 12 amino acids. This CDR3 reads CASSLTRYEQFF. In DNA form, the CDR3 reads TGTGCCAGCAGCTTAACGCGCTATGAGCAGTTCTTC.

V and J are TRBV14 and TRBJ2-3, with 10 bases aligning to TRBD2. V gave up 0 bases and J gave up 0 bases; unmatched junction bases: 6. CDR1 and CDR2 from the germline V gene are SGHDN and FVKESK. The CDR3 runs to 18 residues. The CDR3 sequence is CASSQDFATSGSTDTQYF. CDR3 DNA: TGTGCCAGCAGCCAAGATTTCGCGACTAGCGGGAGCACAGATACGCAGTATTTT.

The rearrangement links TRBV18 to TRBJ2-3; 7 bases are shared with TRBD1. V lost 4 bases, J lost 0 bases, and 1 base stayed unmatched. Germline CDR1 is KGHSH and CDR2 is LQKENI. This CDR3 comprises 14 residues. The CDR3 here is CASSRGQSTDTQYF. The CDR3 coding sequence is TGTGCCAGCTCACGGGGACAGAGCACAGATACGCAGTATTTT.

V and J are TRBV19 and TRBJ1-2; maybe TRBD1 (5 bases). The CDR3 runs to 15 residues. The germline gives CDR1 LNHDA, CDR2 SQIVND (reference sequence). Trimming stripped 10 bases from V and 4 bases from J, with 22 bases between. The CDR3 DNA is TGTGCCACGGACACCGGGCCGCAACGTGGCTATGGCTACACCTTC. Translating it yields CATDTGPQRGYGYTF.

The genes are TRBV30 and TRBJ2-7, with D hard to call. This CDR3 has 11 amino acids. Germline V gene data show CDR1 as GTSNPN and CDR2 as SVGIG (reference sequence). V was shortened by 3 bases and J by 7 bases, with 10 bases between the two germline ends. This CDR3 reads CAWSLQREQYF. The CDR3 DNA sequence: TGTGCCTGGAGCCTCCAGAGGGAGCAGTACTTC.

V gene TRBV19 combines with J gene TRBJ2-1; 7 nucleotides agree with TRBD2. This CDR3 has 17 amino acids. Per the germline V gene, CDR1 is LNHDA and CDR2 is SQIVND (reference sequence). V lost 1 base, J lost 2 bases, and 8 bases stayed unmatched. CDR3 amino acids: CASSIVPASGTYNEQFF. The CDR3 DNA reads TGTGCCAGTAGTATAGTCCCCGCTAGCGGAACCTACAATGAGCAGTTCTTC.

This clone has only one observation. The chain links TRBV5-1 to TRBJ2-2, with D possibly matching TRBD2 (6 bases). The CDR3 is 16 amino acids. The V end lost 4 bases, the J end lost 3 bases, and 16 bases lay between the germline ends. CDR1 is SGHRS and CDR2 is YFSETQ in the germline V gene. CDR3 sequence (DNA): TGCGCCAGCAGCGTTATTACCGGGACTGACACCGGGGAGCTGTTTTTT. This encodes CASSVITGTDTGELFF. The complete variable domain, with remaining parts taken from reference TRBV5-1 and TRBJ2-2, reads KAGVTQTPRYLIKTRGQQVTLSCSPISGHRSVSWYQQTPGQGLQFLFEYFSETQRNKGNFPGRFSGRQFSNSRSEMNVSTLELGDSALYLCASSVITGTDTGELFFGEGSRLTVL.

This chain links TRBV14 with TRBJ2-1; 14 nucleotides line up with TRBD2. The germline V gene encodes CDR1 SGHDN and CDR2 FVKESK. This CDR3 is 18 amino acids long. Trimming removed 0 bases from V and 3 bases from J; junction bases left unmatched: 4. CDR3 sequence reads: CASSQDRLAGGHYNEQFF. The CDR3 DNA follows: TGTGCCAGCAGCCAAGACCGACTAGCGGGAGGGCACTACAATGAGCAGTTCTTC.

The genes are TRBV4-1 and TRBJ2-1; 9 bases are a match to TRBD1. The germline CDR1 and CDR2 sequences are MGHRA and YSYEKL. The V segment lost 2 bases and the J segment 4 bases; nucleotides outside the gene matches: 9. This CDR3 contains 17 residues. CDR3 sequence (DNA): TGCGCCAGCAGCCAACTAGTCCAGGACAGGGGATACAATGAGCAGTTCTTC. It yields the protein CASSQLVQDRGYNEQFF.

The V gene is TRBV27, the J gene TRBJ2-3; TRBD2 matches 7 bases. V gave up 2 bases and J gave up 2 bases; unmatched junction bases: 16. Germline assignment: CDR1 MNHEY and CDR2 SMNVEV (reference sequence). The CDR3 has 19 residues. The CDR3 reads CASSLRNSGSKIFTDTQYF. CDR3 DNA: TGTGCCAGCAGTTTACGGAATAGCGGGTCTAAGATCTTCACAGATACGCAGTATTTT.

V usage is TRBV27 and J usage is TRBJ2-3; 10 nucleotides agree with TRBD2. The trim removed 0 bases at V and 4 bases at J, leaving 4 bases unmatched. This CDR3 has 16 amino acids. Germline CDR1 MNHEY, CDR2 SMNVEV (reference sequence). The DNA of the CDR3 is TGTGCCAGCAGTTTATCGAGCGGGAGGGCCGCAGATACGCAGTATTTT. Translating gives CASSLSSGRAADTQYF.

The V call is TRBV27, the J call TRBJ1-2; no clear D gene. V dropped 8 bases and J dropped 4 bases, with 17 bases sitting between them. Germline assignment: CDR1 MNHEY and CDR2 SMNVEV (reference sequence). The CDR3 sequence is 14 residues long. In DNA, the CDR3 is TGTGCCAGCCGTACGGGCGGAACTCCCTATGGCTACACCTTC. Its protein is CASRTGGTPYGYTF.

The chain employs TRBV6-1 and TRBJ2-1; a possible D gene is TRBD2 (6 bases). V lost 5 bases to trimming and J lost 1 base, with 12 bases between them. The CDR3 loop spans 15 amino acids. Germline lookup yields CDR1 MNHNS and CDR2 SASEGT. CDR3 residues: CASSRETPSYNEQFF. Here the CDR3 DNA reads TGTGCCAGCAGTCGGGAGACTCCATCCTACAATGAGCAGTTCTTC.

The J gene is TRBJ2-7, the V gene TRBV19, with TRBD2 matching 8 bases. V lost 9 bases, J lost 4 bases, and 8 bases stayed unmatched. The CDR3 is made up of 13 amino acids. Per germline, CDR1 LNHDA and CDR2 SQIVND (reference sequence). The CDR3 sequence is CARPSSGLYEQYF. CDR3 coding DNA: TGTGCCAGGCCTTCTAGCGGGCTATACGAGCAGTACTTC.

This sequence joins TRBV5-6 and TRBJ1-2, with unresolved D. Germline V CDR1 and CDR2: SGHDT, YYEEEE. The V and J ends lost 4 bases and 4 bases respectively, with 20 bases between them. This CDR3 is 16 amino acids long. The CDR3 loop reads CASSLTRILTGYGYTF. The CDR3 nucleotides read TGTGCCAGCAGCCTCACCCGGATACTCACCGGCTATGGCTACACCTTC. Full variable domain (remainder filled in from reference TRBV5-6 and TRBJ1-2): DAGVTQSPTHLIKTRGQQVTLRCSPKSGHDTVSWYQQALGQGPQFIFQYYEEEERQRGNFPDRFSGHQFPNYSSELNVNALLLGDSALYLCASSLTRILTGYGYTFGSGTRLTVV.

The CDR3 reads CAWSLEAGENNEQFF. DNA for the CDR3: TGTGCCTGGAGTCTCGAAGCGGGAGAAAACAATGAGCAGTTCTTC. This sequence joins TRBV30 and TRBJ2-1, with 8 bases identical to TRBD2. This CDR3 contains 15 residues. V was pared by 2 bases and J by 5 bases, with 8 bases of the junction left unmatched. Germline V CDR1 and CDR2: GTSNPN, SVGIG (reference sequence).

The rearrangement joins TRBV5-6 to TRBJ2-7; no definite D call. Germline V lookup: CDR1 SGHDT, CDR2 YYEEEE. The length of the CDR3 is 14 residues. V lost 4 bases and J 2 bases, leaving 13 bases between the germline ends. The CDR3 here is CASSPLDITYEQYF. The CDR3 nucleotides read TGTGCCAGCAGCCCCTTAGACATTACCTACGAGCAGTACTTC.

The chain is built from TRBV5-6 and TRBJ2-7, with TRBD1 identical over 9 bases. The CDR3 is 16 residues long. CDR1 and CDR2 (germline): SGHDT, YYEEEE. The trim removed 0 bases at V and 3 bases at J, leaving 7 bases unmatched. CDR3 protein: CASSLGRGQGGYEQYF. DNA of the CDR3: TGTGCCAGCAGCTTGGGACGGGGACAGGGAGGCTACGAGCAGTACTTC.

V is TRBV4-1 and J is TRBJ2-7, with no clear D. V lost 1 base and J lost 1, with 11 bases in between. The CDR3 runs 15 residues. The germline V gene has CDR1 MGHRA and CDR2 YSYEKL. This chain's CDR3 is CASSQGEGGSYEQYF. Here the CDR3 DNA reads TGCGCCAGCAGCCAAGGAGAAGGTGGATCCTACGAGCAGTACTTC.

The chain has TRBV2 and TRBJ2-3; D might be TRBD1 (6 bases). There are 14 residues in the CDR3. CDR1 SNHLY and CDR2 FYNNEI come from the germline V gene. The V gene lost 6 bases and the J gene lost 4 bases, with 14 bases spanning the gap. The CDR3 protein is CASRQGSFADTQYF. CDR3 sequence (DNA): TGTGCCAGCAGACAGGGCAGTTTCGCAGATACGCAGTATTTT.

The chain is built from TRBV13 and TRBJ2-1; TRBD2 matches 13 bases. V shed 3 bases and J 3 bases; nucleotides not matched to a gene: 20. This CDR3 is built from 22 residues. Looked up from germline, CDR1 is PRHDT and CDR2 is FYEKMQ (reference sequence). The CDR3 is CASSLSQRASGLAGEIYNEQFF. CDR3 nucleotide sequence: TGTGCCAGCAGCTTGAGCCAGAGGGCCAGCGGACTAGCGGGAGAGATCTACAATGAGCAGTTCTTC.

This sequence joins TRBV19 and TRBJ2-3; 9 bases line up with TRBD1. This CDR3 has 17 residues. V lost 4 bases to trimming and J lost 7 bases; unmatched junction nucleotides: 15. The germline gives CDR1 LNHDA, CDR2 SQIVND (reference sequence). CDR3 loop: CASSSPSGQGPTNTQYF. The CDR3 nucleotides read TGTGCCAGTAGTAGCCCATCGGGACAGGGCCCCACGAATACGCAGTATTTT.

This chain uses TRBV4-3 with TRBJ2-3; D is perhaps TRBD2 (6 bases). Trimming pared 0 bases from V and 2 bases from J, leaving 12 bases between. This CDR3 has 16 amino acids. Germline V gene data show CDR1 as LGHNA and CDR2 as YSLEER. The CDR3 DNA is TGCGCCAGCAGCCAAGACTCCCCGGGGGACACAGATACGCAGTATTTT. This translates into CASSQDSPGDTDTQYF.

This rearrangement joins TRBV18 to TRBJ1-2; 7 nucleotides agree with TRBD1. The CDR3 runs 14 residues. V gave up 4 bases and J gave up 5 bases; unmatched junction bases: 7. Per germline, CDR1 KGHSH and CDR2 LQKENI. CDR3 amino acids: CASSLSAGGYGYTF. CDR3 nucleotide sequence: TGTGCCAGCTCACTATCGGCAGGGGGGTATGGCTACACCTTC.